This T cell receptor (beta chain) is from a study of identical twins. Template switching added a universal primer site; cDNA carried unique molecular identifiers. TCRdb ran MiXCR on the 5' RACE reads and lists one entry per CDR3 protein. The sample carries under 900,000 distinct CDR3 sequences, 18% recorded once. Germline loops: CDR1 DFQATT, CDR2 SNEGSKA (reference sequence). The CDR3 contains 15 residues. The germline V and J ends were trimmed by 0 bases and 7 bases, with 17 bases remaining between them. A few counts support this clonotype. These data were likewise used in another study, on T cells expressing NK-cell markers. That study reports: For over five donors, the dominant NKG2C+ clonotypes made up roughly 1.0-7.5% of their CD8+ T cells.

This clonotype was obtained from a woman between 18 and 29 years old in good health. The sequenced sample was PBMCs. This chain connects TRBV20-1 to TRBJ2-3; tentatively, D is TRBD2 (6 bases). The CDR3: CSARDPGRGDNTQYF. DNA of the CDR3: TGCAGTGCTAGAGACCCGGGGCGGGGCGACAATACGCAGTATTTT.